The present entry profiles one T cell receptor beta chain with its context. This entry comes from a study of CD8+CD57+ T cells in acquired aplastic anemia. Genomic DNA templated the TCR beta VDJ and CDR3 profiling. Using its own MiXCR run on the reads, TCRdb lists one record per CDR3 protein. Here the sample spans about 190,000 distinct CDR3 sequences, 55% to 70% being singletons. CDR1 and CDR2 (germline): SGHRS, YFSETQ. The CDR3 is made up of 15 amino acids. After removal of 3 bases from V and 3 bases from J, the junction contained 9 bases not matched to a gene. This clonotype originated in a human donor with severe aplastic anemia or a healthy control (not recorded which). V gene TRBV5-1 combines with J gene TRBJ2-7, with 7 bases identical to TRBD2. The sequenced sample was sorted CD4+, CD8+, or CD8+CD57+ T cells (not recorded which) from PBMCs. In nucleotides, the CDR3 is TGCGCCAGCAGCTCTTGGGGGGGGGAGAGCTACGAGCAGTACTTC. This encodes CASSSWGGESYEQYF.